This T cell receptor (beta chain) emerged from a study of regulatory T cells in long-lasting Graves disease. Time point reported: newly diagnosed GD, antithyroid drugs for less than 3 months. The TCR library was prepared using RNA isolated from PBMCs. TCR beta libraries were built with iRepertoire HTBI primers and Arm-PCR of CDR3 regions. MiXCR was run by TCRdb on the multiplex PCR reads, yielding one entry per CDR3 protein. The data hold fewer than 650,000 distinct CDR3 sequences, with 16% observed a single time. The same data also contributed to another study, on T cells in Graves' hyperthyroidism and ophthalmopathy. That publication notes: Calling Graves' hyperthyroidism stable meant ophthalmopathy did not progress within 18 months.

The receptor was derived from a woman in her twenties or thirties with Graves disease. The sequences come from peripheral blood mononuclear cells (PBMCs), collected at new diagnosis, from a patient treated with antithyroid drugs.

The DNA for the CDR3 is TGTGCCAGCTCACCAACGACTAGCGGGAGCACAGATACGCAGTATTTT. This encodes CASSPTTSGSTDTQYF. This chain joins TRBV18 and TRBJ2-3; 10 nucleotides line up with TRBD2. In germline, CDR1 is KGHSH, CDR2 LQKENI. V lost 2 bases, J lost 0 bases, and 2 bases stayed unmatched. This CDR3 has 16 residues.